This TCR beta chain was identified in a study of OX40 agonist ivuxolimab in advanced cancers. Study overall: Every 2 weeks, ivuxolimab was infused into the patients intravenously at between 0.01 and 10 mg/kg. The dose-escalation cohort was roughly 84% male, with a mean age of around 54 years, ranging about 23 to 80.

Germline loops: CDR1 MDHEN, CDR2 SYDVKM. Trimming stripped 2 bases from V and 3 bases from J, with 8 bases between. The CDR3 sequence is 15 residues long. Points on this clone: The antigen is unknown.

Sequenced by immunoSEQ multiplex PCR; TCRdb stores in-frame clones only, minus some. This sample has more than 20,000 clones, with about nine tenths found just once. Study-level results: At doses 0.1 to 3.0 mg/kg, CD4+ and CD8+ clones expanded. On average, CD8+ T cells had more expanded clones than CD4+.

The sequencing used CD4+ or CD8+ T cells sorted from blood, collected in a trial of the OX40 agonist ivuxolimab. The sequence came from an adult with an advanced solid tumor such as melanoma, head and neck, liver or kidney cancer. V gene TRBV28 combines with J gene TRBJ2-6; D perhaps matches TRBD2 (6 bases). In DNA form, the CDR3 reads TGTGCCAGCAGTTTAGGAGGGGTTGGGGCCAACGTCCTGACTTTC. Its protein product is CASSLGGVGANVLTF.